Listed here are 9 T cell receptor beta chains from one sample, sequenced in a study of T-cell memory formation after mild COVID-19. TCRdb fed the 5' RACE reads into MiXCR, producing one record per CDR3 protein. The sample holds 100,000 to 150,000 distinct CDR3 sequences, 15% to 20% seen once. The sequencing sample was made of PBMCs or a T cell subset sorted from them (not recorded which). Receptors originate from a man aged 18 to 29 who had mild COVID-19 (a few samples of this study predate the infection). Cell type and time point are not known.

This clonotype appeared many times. The CDR3 here is CASSLHRLVKGGELFF. The CDR3 nucleotides read TGTGCCAGCAGCTTACACCGACTAGTAAAGGGCGGGGAGCTGTTTTTT. This chain uses TRBV7-2 with TRBJ2-2, with D tentatively TRBD2 (6 bases). V was pared by 2 bases and J by 7 bases, with 17 bases between. This CDR3 region has 16 residues. The germline CDR1 and CDR2 sequences are SGHTA and FQGNSA.

The chain is built from TRBV6-6 and TRBJ1-6; weak D call: TRBD1 (6 bases). The CDR3 length is 15 residues. Trimming stripped 10 bases from V and 5 bases from J, with 18 bases between. Germline loops: CDR1 MNHNY, CDR2 SVGAGI (reference sequence). The CDR3 nucleotides are TGTGCCACGAGGGGGTCGTCGGGGAATAATTCACCCCTCCACTTT. It is translated as CATRGSSGNNSPLHF.

V gene TRBV12-3 or TRBV12-4 combines with J gene TRBJ2-3; 12 nucleotides agree with TRBD2. Losses at the gene ends were 7 bases for V and 4 bases for J; bases not matched to a gene: 6. The CDR3 consists of 15 residues. CDR3 DNA sequence: TGTGCCAGCACCGAGACTAGCGGGGGTGCAGATACGCAGTATTTT. Protein product: CASTETSGGADTQYF.

CDR3 region: CASSPGLEANEQFF. The CDR3, as DNA: TGCGCCAGCAGCCCGGGACTAGAGGCAAATGAGCAGTTCTTC. This chain joins TRBV5-1 and TRBJ2-1; 8 bases agree with TRBD2. Germline V CDR1 and CDR2: SGHRS, YFSETQ. The length of the CDR3 is 14 residues. V trimming: 4 bases; J trimming: 7 bases; junction bases outside the gene matches: 7.

The chain joins TRBV5-1 to TRBJ2-3; a weak D match, TRBD1 (6 bases). Trimming removed 4 bases from V and 1 base from J, with 16 bases in between. Germline CDR1 reads SGHRS; CDR2 reads YFSETQ. The CDR3 is 16 amino acids. The DNA of the CDR3 is TGCGCCAGCAGCCCCAACCCGGGACACGGCACAGATACGCAGTATTTT. Protein sequence: CASSPNPGHGTDTQYF.

The CDR3 protein is CASSPSSAGNTGELFF. The CDR3 bases are TGTGCCAGCTCACCTTCCTCCGCCGGGAACACCGGGGAGCTGTTTTTT. The chain links TRBV18 to TRBJ2-2; D is ambiguous. The CDR3 is 16 residues long. Germline CDR1 and CDR2: KGHSH and LQKENI. V was pared by 3 bases and J by 1 base, with 12 bases between.

V usage is TRBV18 and J usage is TRBJ2-5; D may be TRBD1 (6 bases). V was shortened by 5 bases and J by 4 bases, with 11 bases between the two germline ends. Germline assignment: CDR1 KGHSH and CDR2 LQKENI. The CDR3 is 13 residues long. In DNA, the CDR3 is TGTGCCAGCTCAGCAGACAGGTCAGAGACCCAGTACTTC. Translating gives CASSADRSETQYF.

CDR3 protein: CASRGTDSNQPQHF. CDR3 coding DNA: TGTGCCAGCAGGGGGACGGATAGCAATCAGCCCCAGCATTTT. The rearrangement uses TRBV6-6 and TRBJ1-5; a weak D match, TRBD1 (5 bases). The CDR3 extends over 14 amino acids. V lost 6 bases and J 0 bases, leaving 9 bases between the germline ends. Germline CDR1 reads MNHNY; CDR2 reads SVGAGI (reference sequence).

The chain couples TRBV29-1 to TRBJ1-1; D ambiguous. CDR1 SQVTM and CDR2 ANQGSEA come from the germline V gene. The CDR3 length is 13 residues. Trimming shortened V by 7 bases and J by 0 bases, and 12 bases separated the two germline ends. The CDR3 is CSGKRLMNTEAFF. DNA for the CDR3: TGCAGCGGGAAAAGGTTAATGAACACTGAAGCTTTCTTT.